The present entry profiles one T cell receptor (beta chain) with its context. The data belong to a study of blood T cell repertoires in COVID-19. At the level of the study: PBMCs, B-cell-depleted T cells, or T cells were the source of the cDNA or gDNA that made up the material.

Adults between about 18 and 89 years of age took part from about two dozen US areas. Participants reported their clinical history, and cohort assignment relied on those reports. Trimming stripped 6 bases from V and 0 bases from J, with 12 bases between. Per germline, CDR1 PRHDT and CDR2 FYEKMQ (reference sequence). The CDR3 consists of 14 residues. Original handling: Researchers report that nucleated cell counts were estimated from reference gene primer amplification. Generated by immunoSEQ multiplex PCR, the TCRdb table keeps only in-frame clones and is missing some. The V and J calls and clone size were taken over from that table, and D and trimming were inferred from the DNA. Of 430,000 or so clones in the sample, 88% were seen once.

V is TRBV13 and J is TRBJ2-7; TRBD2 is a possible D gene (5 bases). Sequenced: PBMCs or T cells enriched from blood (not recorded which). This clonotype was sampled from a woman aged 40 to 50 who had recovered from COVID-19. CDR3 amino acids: CASRKLGSSYEQYF. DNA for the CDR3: TGTGCCAGCAGGAAACTGGGGAGCTCCTACGAGCAGTACTTC.